The sequence of this TCR beta chain was determined in a study of shared clonotypes between healthy human individuals. Sequencing was performed with immunoSEQ multiplex PCR; in TCRdb, only in-frame clones are kept and a portion is missing. The top ten hold about 1.5% of the sample, which has some 2,100,000 clones, under 95% seen once. The CDR3 runs 14 residues. Trimming cost V 7 bases and J 5 bases; bases outside gene matches: 11. Germline lookup yields CDR1 SQVTM and CDR2 ANQGSEA. Naive CD8 cells lacked CD45RO, underwent positive selection for CCR7 and left out terminally differentiated effector memory CD45RA+ cells.

The chain recombines TRBV29-1 with TRBJ2-1, with 7 positions matching TRBD2. This clonotype was sampled from a man between 18 and 29 years old in good health. Some clones in this sample may be carry-over from other donors' samples. Sequencing used naive CD8+ T cells from PBMCs. The CDR3 sequence: CSAGSASGNNEQFF. Written as DNA, the CDR3 is TGCAGCGCCGGGTCGGCTAGCGGAAACAATGAGCAGTTCTTC.